The 29 T cell receptor beta chains listed next were all sequenced from one sample in a study of CD8 T cells in ankylosing spondylitis. One entry per CDR3 protein, called by TCRdb with MiXCR from the 5' RACE reads. The table lists roughly 100,000 distinct CDR3 sequences, about 7.7% of them singletons. Sequenced material: blood, either unsorted or a sorted T cell fraction (not recorded which). The receptors were sampled from a male donor with ankylosing spondylitis or in good health (not recorded which).

This clonotype was counted at least ten times. The chain has TRBV12-3 or TRBV12-4 and TRBJ2-6; 9 bases map to TRBD1. Germline trimming cut 3 bases from V and 4 bases from J; bases unmatched to any gene: 7. The CDR3 is made up of 17 amino acids. CDR3 coding DNA: TGTGCCAGCAGTTTCGGAGACAGGGGGTTCGGGGCCAACGTCCTGACTTTC. It encodes CASSFGDRGFGANVLTF.

In this sample, this clonotype turned up many times. V gene TRBV7-2 combines with J gene TRBJ2-3, with D possibly matching TRBD2 (6 bases). The CDR3 spans 15 residues. Germline V gives CDR1 SGHTA, CDR2 FQGNSA. The germline V and J ends were trimmed by 1 base and 1 base, with 9 bases remaining between them. DNA for the CDR3: TGTGCCAGCAGCTTAGTTTCTAGCGGCACAGATACGCAGTATTTT. The encoded protein is CASSLVSSGTDTQYF.

This clonotype was counted at least ten times. The rearrangement uses TRBV4-2 and TRBJ2-5; the match to TRBD2 covers 10 bases. V shed 4 bases, J shed 3 bases, and the junction held 5 bases outside the gene matches. Looked up from germline, CDR1 is LGHNA and CDR2 is YNFKEQ. The CDR3 extends over 15 amino acids. The CDR3 coding sequence is TGTGCCAGCAGCCGGCGAACTAGCGGGGAAGAGACCCAGTACTTC. It specifies CASSRRTSGEETQYF.

This clonotype was detected many times. This chain joins TRBV20-1 and TRBJ2-7, with D uncertain. Germline lookup yields CDR1 DFQATT and CDR2 SNEGSKA (reference sequence). Trimming left V 0 bases short and J 4 bases short, with 13 bases between. The CDR3 extends over 14 amino acids. The CDR3 region is CSARDRLRPYEQYF. The CDR3 DNA is TGCAGTGCTAGAGATCGGCTCAGACCATACGAGCAGTACTTC.

This clonotype was found many times. V gene TRBV7-6 combines with J gene TRBJ1-1, with D tentatively TRBD1 (6 bases). This CDR3 has 13 amino acids. Germline loops: CDR1 SGHVS, CDR2 FNYEAQ. Trimming shortened V by 4 bases and J by 5 bases, and 11 bases separated the two germline ends. CDR3 region: CASSYRVGTEAFF. CDR3 sequence (DNA): TGTGCCAGCAGCTACAGGGTAGGGACTGAAGCTTTCTTT.

This clonotype was seen at least ten times. This sequence joins TRBV18 and TRBJ2-2, with D hard to call. The CDR3 is 18 amino acids. Trimming removed 0 bases from V and 0 bases from J, with 14 bases in between. Germline V gene data show CDR1 as KGHSH and CDR2 as LQKENI. The CDR3 here is CASSPPVASAANTGELFF. The CDR3 DNA reads TGTGCCAGCTCACCACCGGTGGCAAGCGCGGCGAACACCGGGGAGCTGTTTTTT.

In its sample, this clonotype was seen many times. The chain links TRBV6-5 to TRBJ2-1; D unresolved. The CDR3 is made up of 15 amino acids. Per germline, CDR1 MNHEY and CDR2 SVGAGI. V was trimmed by 2 bases and J by 0 bases, leaving 8 bases between them. The CDR3 nucleotides read TGTGCCAGCAGTTACGCAATAACCTCCTACAATGAGCAGTTCTTC. Its translation is CASSYAITSYNEQFF.

This clonotype was detected ten times or more. V is TRBV20-1 and J is TRBJ2-3; 8 positions agree with TRBD2. CDR1 and CDR2 (germline): DFQATT, SNEGSKA (reference sequence). CDR3 length: 15 amino acids. The ends lost 1 base at V and 0 bases at J; junction bases unmatched: 3. The CDR3 sequence is CSARVTSVSTDTQYF. CDR3 coding DNA: TGCAGTGCTAGAGTGACTAGCGTGAGCACAGATACGCAGTATTTT.

This clonotype was detected many times. The rearrangement links TRBV29-1 to TRBJ1-1; a possible D gene is TRBD1 (6 bases). Germline V CDR1 and CDR2: SQVTM, ANQGSEA. The V and J ends lost 7 bases and 11 bases respectively, with 23 bases between them. This CDR3 spans 13 amino acids. The CDR3 nucleotides read TGCAGCGCGCTAACGGGAGCCTACAGGGCCGCTTTCTTT. Encoded protein: CSALTGAYRAAFF. Looking up the rest from reference TRBV29-1 and TRBJ1-1 gives the full variable domain: SAVISQKPSRDICQRGTSLTIQCQVDSQVTMMFWYRQQPGQSLTLIATANQGSEATYESGFVIDKFPISRPNLTFSTLTVSNMSPEDSSIYLCSALTGAYRAAFFGQGTRLTVV.

This clonotype was recorded many times. This chain connects TRBV10-2 to TRBJ2-7; D remains ambiguous. V lost 6 bases to trimming and J lost 3 bases, with 6 bases between them. Per germline, CDR1 WSHSY and CDR2 SAAADI. There are 11 residues in the CDR3. The CDR3: CASSDLYEQYF. Written as DNA, the CDR3 is TGCGCCAGCAGCGACCTCTACGAGCAGTACTTC.

This clonotype has at least ten counts. The chain joins TRBV10-1 to TRBJ1-1, with TRBD1 identical over 7 bases. The length of the CDR3 is 13 residues. Germline-derived CDR1 and CDR2 are WNHNN and SYGVQD (reference sequence). Unmatched junction bases numbered 4, after V lost 0 bases and J lost 9 bases. For the CDR3, the DNA is TGCGCCAGCAGTGAGTCGGGGACAGCCCAAGCTTTCTTT. Translated, it gives CASSESGTAQAFF.

Concerning this clonotype: This may come from a read error, since a much larger clone is one base off. CDR3 protein: CSAKKGTDNEQFF. The CDR3 coding sequence is TGCAGTGCTAAAAAGGGTACGGACAATGAGCAGTTCTTC. The V call is TRBV20-1, the J call TRBJ2-1; no clear D. CDR1 and CDR2 (germline): DFQATT, SNEGSKA (reference sequence). The V gene lost 4 bases and the J gene lost 5 bases, with 12 bases spanning the gap. This CDR3 region has 13 residues.

This clonotype has only a few counts. V usage is TRBV6-1 and J usage is TRBJ2-5; 11 bases fit TRBD2. Losses at the gene ends were 7 bases for V and 3 bases for J; bases not matched to a gene: 1. The CDR3 is 13 amino acids. Germline values: CDR1 MNHNS, CDR2 SASEGT. The CDR3 nucleotides read TGTGCCAGCATAGCGGGGGGGGAAGAGACCCAGTACTTC. Its translation: CASIAGGEETQYF.

This clonotype was picked up many times. The V call is TRBV20-1, the J call TRBJ2-7, with TRBD1 matching 9 bases. Germline values: CDR1 DFQATT, CDR2 SNEGSKA (reference sequence). Unmatched junction bases numbered 5, after V lost 2 bases and J lost 6 bases. The CDR3 consists of 13 residues. The CDR3 bases are TGCAGTGCTAGATGGACAGGGGTCTCCGAGCAGTACTTC. Residues: CSARWTGVSEQYF.

The chain couples TRBV3-1 to TRBJ1-5; D unresolved. CDR3 length: 13 residues. Germline CDR1 LGHDT, CDR2 YNNKEL (reference sequence). V was shortened by 1 base and J by 9 bases, with 10 bases between the two germline ends. CDR3 nucleotide sequence: TGTGCCAGCAGCCAAGTCTGGGGTGGGCCCCAGCATTTT. This sequence encodes CASSQVWGGPQHF.

The V and J genes are TRBV20-1 and TRBJ2-1, with unresolved D. The CDR3 covers 11 residues. Trimming cost V 6 bases and J 5 bases, with 8 bases left between them. Germline V gives CDR1 DFQATT, CDR2 SNEGSKA (reference sequence). The CDR3 coding sequence is TGCAGTGCCTCCGACCACAATGAGCAGTTCTTC. Its translation is CSASDHNEQFF.

This sequence joins TRBV2 and TRBJ2-7; possible D gene TRBD1, 5 bases. Germline assignment: CDR1 SNHLY and CDR2 FYNNEI. CDR3 length: 16 residues. With 6 bases removed from V and 4 bases from J, the gap between germline ends came to 22 bases. The CDR3 sequence: CASSRSSGQGAYEQYF. DNA for the CDR3: TGTGCCAGCAGCCGATCGTCAGGGCAAGGGGCTTACGAGCAGTACTTC. The whole variable domain, remainder taken from reference TRBV2 and TRBJ2-7, is EPEVTQTPSHQVTQMGQEVILRCVPISNHLYFYWYRQILGQKVEFLVSFYNNEISEKSEIFDDQFSVERPDGSNFTLKIRSTKLEDSAMYFCASSRSSGQGAYEQYFGPGTRLTVT.

At least ten counts were recorded for this clonotype. The chain links TRBV27 to TRBJ2-5; 7 positions match TRBD1. This CDR3 contains 14 residues. The V gene end was trimmed by 1 base and the J gene end by 5 bases; junction bases not matched to a gene: 4. CDR1 and CDR2 (germline): MNHEY, SMNVEV (reference sequence). DNA for the CDR3: TGTGCCAGCAGTTTATTGGCAGGGGGTGAGACCCAGTACTTC. This encodes CASSLLAGGETQYF.

The genes are TRBV20-1 and TRBJ2-1; 7 nucleotides agree with TRBD1. The CDR3 sequence is 16 residues long. Germline V gene sequence: CDR1 DFQATT, CDR2 SNEGSKA (reference sequence). V lost 5 bases and J lost 0; bases outside the gene matches: 10. In nucleotides, the CDR3 is TGCAGTGCTCTACTAGGGGGCGCGGGCTCCTACAATGAGCAGTTCTTC. Protein: CSALLGGAGSYNEQFF.

In this sample, this clonotype turned up many times. The V call is TRBV4-2, the J call TRBJ2-7, with D perhaps TRBD2 (5 bases). Trimming took off 1 base at V and 7 bases at J, with 14 bases between the two ends. Germline V gene lookup returns CDR1 LGHNA and CDR2 YNFKEQ. The CDR3 is 14 residues long. The CDR3: CASSQAPGGGEQYF. Written as DNA, the CDR3 is TGTGCCAGCAGCCAAGCCCCGGGTGGCGGGGAGCAGTACTTC.

This clonotype has at least ten counts. This chain connects TRBV5-1 to TRBJ2-2, with 9 bases fitting TRBD2. After removal of 4 bases from V and 2 bases from J, the junction contained 9 bases not matched to a gene. Germline V gene data show CDR1 as SGHRS and CDR2 as YFSETQ. CDR3 length equals 17 residues. The CDR3 sequence is CASSRPTSGENTGELFF. In DNA form, the CDR3 reads TGCGCCAGCAGCAGACCGACTAGCGGTGAAAACACCGGGGAGCTGTTTTTT.

A few counts support this clonotype. V usage is TRBV20-1 and J usage is TRBJ2-2; D not certain. Germline values: CDR1 DFQATT, CDR2 SNEGSKA (reference sequence). The V gene lost 1 base and the J gene lost 2 bases, with 11 bases spanning the gap. CDR3 size: 15 residues. CDR3 DNA sequence: TGCAGTGCTAGAGGAGGTCCTCCTAACACCGGGGAGCTGTTTTTT. This translates into CSARGGPPNTGELFF.

This clonotype showed up many times. The J gene is TRBJ2-7, the V gene TRBV3-1; D is possibly TRBD2 (6 bases). Germline CDR1 reads LGHDT; CDR2 reads YNNKEL (reference sequence). The CDR3 loop spans 16 amino acids. Trimming took 1 base from V and 0 from J, leaving 13 bases between them. CDR3 bases: TGTGCCAGCAGCCAAGGCCGGGACTTCCTCTCCTACGAGCAGTACTTC. Protein: CASSQGRDFLSYEQYF.

In its sample, this clonotype was seen many times. J is TRBJ2-7 and V is TRBV4-2; 11 bases agree with TRBD1. Germline values: CDR1 LGHNA, CDR2 YNFKEQ. The CDR3 length is 15 residues. V lost 3 bases and J lost 4; bases outside the gene matches: 5. In nucleotides, the CDR3 is TGTGCCAGCAGCCATGACCGGGACAGGGGGTACGAGCAGTACTTC. Protein sequence: CASSHDRDRGYEQYF.

In this sample, this clonotype turned up many times. The CDR3 DNA reads as TGTGCCAGCAGCCCGCCGACAGTACCCTCTGTCAAAAACATTCAGTACTTC. This translates into CASSPPTVPSVKNIQYF. The gene calls are TRBV7-8 and TRBJ2-4, with D maybe TRBD1 (5 bases). Trimming cost V 5 bases and J 3 bases, with 20 bases left between them. Germline CDR1 reads SGHVS; CDR2 reads FQNEAQ. The CDR3 extends over 17 amino acids. Filled out from reference TRBV7-8 and TRBJ2-4, the complete variable domain reads GAGVSQSPRYKVAKRGQDVALRCDPISGHVSLFWYQQALGQGPEFLTYFQNEAQLDKSGLPSDRFFAERPEGSVSTLKIQRTQQEDSAVYLCASSPPTVPSVKNIQYFGAGTRLSVL.

This chain links TRBV4-3 with TRBJ2-7; D uncertain. Trimming shortened V by 1 base and J by 0 bases, and 10 bases separated the two germline ends. Germline CDR1 LGHNA, CDR2 YSLEER. The CDR3 loop spans 15 amino acids. CDR3 DNA: TGCGCCAGCAGCCAAGGAGAGATGGGCTCCTACGAGCAGTACTTC. It specifies CASSQGEMGSYEQYF.

This clonotype was picked up many times. The V gene is TRBV7-2, the J gene TRBJ2-1, with 7 positions matching TRBD2. V lost 1 base, J lost 1 base, and 7 bases stayed unmatched. Germline CDR1 SGHTA, CDR2 FQGNSA. The CDR3 runs to 17 residues. The CDR3 here is CASSLGSGRGSYNEQFF. The CDR3 nucleotides read TGTGCCAGCAGCTTAGGTTCAGGGAGGGGATCCTACAATGAGCAGTTCTTC.

This clonotype came up many times. The V and J genes are TRBV12-3 or TRBV12-4 and TRBJ1-2, with a weak D call TRBD1 (6 bases). Trimming took off 5 bases at V and 1 base at J, with 14 bases between the two ends. The CDR3 extends over 15 amino acids. The CDR3 sequence: CASSGATGNNYGYTF. As DNA, the CDR3 is TGTGCCAGCAGTGGGGCGACAGGAAATAACTATGGCTACACCTTC.

This clonotype was observed many times. The chain employs TRBV5-6 and TRBJ1-1; D gene unclear. CDR1 is SGHDT, CDR2 YYEEEE, per germline. V lost 2 bases and J lost 1, with 12 bases in between. The CDR3 loop spans 15 amino acids. CDR3 coding DNA: TGTGCCAGCAGCTTTATCGGAGCGGGGAACACTGAAGCTTTCTTT. This gives the protein CASSFIGAGNTEAFF.